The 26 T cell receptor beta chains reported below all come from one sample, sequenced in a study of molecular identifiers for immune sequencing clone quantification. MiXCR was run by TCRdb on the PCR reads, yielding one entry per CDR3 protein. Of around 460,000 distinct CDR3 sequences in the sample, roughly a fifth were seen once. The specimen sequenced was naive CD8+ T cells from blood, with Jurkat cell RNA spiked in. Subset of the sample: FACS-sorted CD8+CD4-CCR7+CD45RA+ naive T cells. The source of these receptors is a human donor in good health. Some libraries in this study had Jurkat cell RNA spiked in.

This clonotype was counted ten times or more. CDR3 loop: CASRPTVQDTQYF. CDR3 bases: TGTGCCAGCAGACCGACAGTCCAAGATACGCAGTATTTT. The chain has TRBV11-2 and TRBJ2-3; D perhaps matches TRBD1 (5 bases). This CDR3 has 13 amino acids. Per germline, CDR1 SGHAT and CDR2 FQNNGV. Trimming removed 6 bases at V and 5 bases at J, with 12 bases between.

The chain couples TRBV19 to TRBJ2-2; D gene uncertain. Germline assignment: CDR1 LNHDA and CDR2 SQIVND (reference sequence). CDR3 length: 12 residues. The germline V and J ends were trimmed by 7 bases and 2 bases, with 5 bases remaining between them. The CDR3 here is CASTANTGELFF. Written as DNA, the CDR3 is TGTGCCAGTACCGCCAACACCGGGGAGCTGTTTTTT. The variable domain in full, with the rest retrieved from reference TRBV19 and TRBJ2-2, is DGGITQSPKYLFRKEGQNVTLSCEQNLNHDAMYWYRQDPGQGLRLIYYSQIVNDFQKGDIAEGYSVSREKKESFPLTVTSAQKNPTAFYLCASTANTGELFFGEGSRLTVL.

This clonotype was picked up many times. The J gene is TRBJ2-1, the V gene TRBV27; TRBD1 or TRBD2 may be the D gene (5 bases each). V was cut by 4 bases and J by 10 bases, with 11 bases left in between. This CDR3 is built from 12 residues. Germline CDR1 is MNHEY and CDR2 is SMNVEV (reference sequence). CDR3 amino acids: CASSYPGLEQFF. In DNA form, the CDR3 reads TGTGCCAGCAGTTATCCGGGGCTGGAGCAGTTCTTC.

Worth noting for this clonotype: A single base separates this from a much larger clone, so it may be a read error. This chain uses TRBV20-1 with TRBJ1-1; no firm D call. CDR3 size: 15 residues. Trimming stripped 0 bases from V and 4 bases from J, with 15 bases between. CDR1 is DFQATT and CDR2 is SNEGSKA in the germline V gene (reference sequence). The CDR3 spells CSARDIQALVTEAFF. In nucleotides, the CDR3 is TGCAGTGCTAGAGATATCCAGGCCTTAGTCACTGAAGCTTTCTTT.

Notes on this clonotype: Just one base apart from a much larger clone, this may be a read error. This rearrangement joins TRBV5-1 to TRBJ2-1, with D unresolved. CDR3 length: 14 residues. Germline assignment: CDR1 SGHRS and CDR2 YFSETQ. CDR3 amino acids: CASTLDGYYNEQLF. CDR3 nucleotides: TGCGCCAGCACCCTGGACGGATACTACAATGAGCAGCTCTTC.

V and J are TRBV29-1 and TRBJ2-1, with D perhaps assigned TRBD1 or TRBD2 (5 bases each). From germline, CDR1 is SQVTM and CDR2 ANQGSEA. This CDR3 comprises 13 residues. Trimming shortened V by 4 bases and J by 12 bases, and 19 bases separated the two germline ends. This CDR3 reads CSVAGSYGSGQFF. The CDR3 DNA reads TGCAGCGTTGCAGGGAGTTACGGTTCGGGGCAGTTCTTC.

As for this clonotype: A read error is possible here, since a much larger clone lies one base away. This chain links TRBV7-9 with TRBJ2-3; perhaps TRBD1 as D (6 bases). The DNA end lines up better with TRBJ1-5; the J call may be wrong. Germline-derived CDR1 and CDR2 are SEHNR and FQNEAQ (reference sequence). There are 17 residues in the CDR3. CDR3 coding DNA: TGTGCCAGCAGCTTAGGGTCCCAGGGGCCCCCCACAGATACGCAGCATTTT. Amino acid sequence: CASSLGSQGPPTDTQHF.

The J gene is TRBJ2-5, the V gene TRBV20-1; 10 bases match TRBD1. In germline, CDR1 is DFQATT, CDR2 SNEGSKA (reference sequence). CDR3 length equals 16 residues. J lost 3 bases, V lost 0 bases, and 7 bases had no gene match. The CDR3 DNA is TGCAGTGCTAGAGATCTCCGGGACAGGGGAAAAGAGACCCAGTACTTC. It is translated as CSARDLRDRGKETQYF.

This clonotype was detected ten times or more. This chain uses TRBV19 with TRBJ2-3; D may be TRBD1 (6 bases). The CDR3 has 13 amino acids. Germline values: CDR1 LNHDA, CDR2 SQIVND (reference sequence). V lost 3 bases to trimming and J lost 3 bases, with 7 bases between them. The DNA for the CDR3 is TGTGCCAGTAGTATCCAGGGGACAGATACGCAGTATTTT. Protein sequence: CASSIQGTDTQYF.

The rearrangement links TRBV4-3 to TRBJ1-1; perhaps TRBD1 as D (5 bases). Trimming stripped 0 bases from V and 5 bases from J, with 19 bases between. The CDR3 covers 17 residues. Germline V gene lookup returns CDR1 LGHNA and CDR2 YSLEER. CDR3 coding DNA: TGCGCCAGCAGCCAAGATAGGTGGGGCAAGGGGCCAACTGAAGCTTTCTTT. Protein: CASSQDRWGKGPTEAFF.

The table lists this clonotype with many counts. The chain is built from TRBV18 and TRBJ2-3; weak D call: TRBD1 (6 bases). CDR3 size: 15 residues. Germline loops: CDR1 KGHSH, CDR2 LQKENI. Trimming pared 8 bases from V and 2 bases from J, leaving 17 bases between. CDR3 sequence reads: CASTRTTGLTDTQYF. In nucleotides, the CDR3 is TGTGCCAGCACGCGAACGACAGGCCTCACAGATACGCAGTATTTT.

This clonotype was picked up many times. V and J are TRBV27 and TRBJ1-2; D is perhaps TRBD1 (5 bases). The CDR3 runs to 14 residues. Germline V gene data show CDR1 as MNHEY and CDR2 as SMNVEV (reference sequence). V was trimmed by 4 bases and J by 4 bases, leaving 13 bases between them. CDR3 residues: CASSSSGGGYGYTF. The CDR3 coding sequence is TGTGCCAGCAGTTCCTCCGGGGGGGGCTATGGCTACACCTTC.

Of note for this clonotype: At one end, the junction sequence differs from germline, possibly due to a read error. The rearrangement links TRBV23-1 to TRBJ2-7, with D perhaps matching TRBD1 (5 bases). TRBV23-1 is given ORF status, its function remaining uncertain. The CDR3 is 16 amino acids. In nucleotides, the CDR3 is TGCGCCGGCAGTCATTGTTTGACAGTTAAAGCCTACGAGCAGTACTTC. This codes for CAGSHCLTVKAYEQYF.

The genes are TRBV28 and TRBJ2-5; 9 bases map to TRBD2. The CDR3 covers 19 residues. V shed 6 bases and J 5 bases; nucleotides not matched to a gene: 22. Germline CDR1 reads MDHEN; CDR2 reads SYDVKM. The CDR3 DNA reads TGTGCCAGCAGCCAGACCCCCGGGGCTAGCGGGATATTGGTGGAGACCCAGTACTTC. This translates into CASSQTPGASGILVETQYF.

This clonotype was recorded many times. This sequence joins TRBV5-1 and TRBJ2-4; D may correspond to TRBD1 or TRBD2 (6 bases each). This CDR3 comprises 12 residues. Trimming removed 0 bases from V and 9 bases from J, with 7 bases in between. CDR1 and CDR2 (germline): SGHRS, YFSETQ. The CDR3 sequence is CASSLEGGIQYF. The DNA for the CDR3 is TGCGCCAGCAGCTTGGAGGGGGGCATTCAGTACTTC.

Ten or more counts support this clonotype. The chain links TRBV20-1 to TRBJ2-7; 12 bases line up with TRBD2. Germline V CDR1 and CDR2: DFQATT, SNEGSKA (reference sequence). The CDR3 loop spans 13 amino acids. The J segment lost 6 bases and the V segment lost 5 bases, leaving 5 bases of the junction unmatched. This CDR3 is CSAWTSGKGEQYF. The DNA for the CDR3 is TGCAGTGCTTGGACTAGCGGGAAGGGCGAGCAGTACTTC.

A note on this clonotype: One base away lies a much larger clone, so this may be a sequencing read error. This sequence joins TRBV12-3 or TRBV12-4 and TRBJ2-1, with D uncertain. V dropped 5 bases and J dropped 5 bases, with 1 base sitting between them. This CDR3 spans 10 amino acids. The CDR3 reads CASSNNEQFF. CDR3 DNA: TGTGCCAGCAGTAACAATGAGCAGTTCTTC.

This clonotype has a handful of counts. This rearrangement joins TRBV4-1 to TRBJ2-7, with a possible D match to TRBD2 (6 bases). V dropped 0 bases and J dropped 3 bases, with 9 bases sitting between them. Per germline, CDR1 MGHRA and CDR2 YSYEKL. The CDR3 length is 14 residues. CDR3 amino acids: CASSQDTSFYEQYF. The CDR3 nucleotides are TGCGCCAGCAGCCAAGATACTAGCTTCTACGAGCAGTACTTC.

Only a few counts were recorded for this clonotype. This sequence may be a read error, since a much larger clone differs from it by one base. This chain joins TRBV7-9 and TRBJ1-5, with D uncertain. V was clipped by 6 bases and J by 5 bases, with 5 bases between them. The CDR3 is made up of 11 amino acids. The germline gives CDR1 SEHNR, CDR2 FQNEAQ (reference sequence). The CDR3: CASSSHQPQHF. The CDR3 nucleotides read TGTGCCAGCAGTTCACATCAGCCCCAGCATTTT.

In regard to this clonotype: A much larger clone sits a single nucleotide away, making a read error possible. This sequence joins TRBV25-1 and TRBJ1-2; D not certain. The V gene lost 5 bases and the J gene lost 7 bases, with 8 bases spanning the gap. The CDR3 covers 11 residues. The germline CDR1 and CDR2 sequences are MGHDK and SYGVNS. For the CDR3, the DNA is TGTGCCAGCAGTCTTATGTTTGGCTACACCTTC. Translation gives CASSLMFGYTF.

The CDR3 region has the DNA TGTGCCAGCAGTCCGGGACTAGCGGGATCCTCCCTCAATGAGCAGTTCTTC. Residues: CASSPGLAGSSLNEQFF. The chain has TRBV6-5 and TRBJ2-1; 13 bases align to TRBD2. Germline trimming cut 5 bases from V and 6 bases from J; bases unmatched to any gene: 10. Per the germline V gene, CDR1 is MNHEY and CDR2 is SVGAGI. This CDR3 contains 17 residues.

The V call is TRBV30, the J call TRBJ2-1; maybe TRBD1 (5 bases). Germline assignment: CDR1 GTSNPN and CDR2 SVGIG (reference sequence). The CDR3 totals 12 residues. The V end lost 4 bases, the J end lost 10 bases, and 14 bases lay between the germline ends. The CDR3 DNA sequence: TGTGCCTGGACCCATAGGGGATCAGAGCAGTTCTTC. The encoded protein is CAWTHRGSEQFF.

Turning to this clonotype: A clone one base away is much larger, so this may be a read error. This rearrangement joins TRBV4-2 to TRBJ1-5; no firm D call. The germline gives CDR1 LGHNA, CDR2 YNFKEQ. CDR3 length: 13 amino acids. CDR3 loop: CASSQESNQPQRF. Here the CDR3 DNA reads TGTGCCAGCAGCCAAGAGAGCAATCAGCCCCAGCGTTTT.

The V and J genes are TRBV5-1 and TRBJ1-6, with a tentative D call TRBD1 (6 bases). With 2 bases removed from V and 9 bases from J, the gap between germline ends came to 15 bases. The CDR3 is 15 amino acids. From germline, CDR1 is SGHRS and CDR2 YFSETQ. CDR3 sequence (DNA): TGCGCCAGCAGCTTTTACAGGGATCCTAGTTCACCCCTCCACTTT. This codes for CASSFYRDPSSPLHF.

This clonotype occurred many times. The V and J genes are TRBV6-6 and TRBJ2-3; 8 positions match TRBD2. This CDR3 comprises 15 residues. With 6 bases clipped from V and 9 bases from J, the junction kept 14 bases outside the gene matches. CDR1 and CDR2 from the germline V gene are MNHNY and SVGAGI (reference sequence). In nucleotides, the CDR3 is TGTGCCAGCAGCCTCACGCTAGCGGGCCCCGACACGCAGTATTTT. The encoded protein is CASSLTLAGPDTQYF.

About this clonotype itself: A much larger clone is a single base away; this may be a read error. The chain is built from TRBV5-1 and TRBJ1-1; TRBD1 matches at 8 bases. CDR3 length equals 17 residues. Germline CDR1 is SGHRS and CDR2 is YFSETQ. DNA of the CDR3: TGCGCCAGCAGCTTGGAGCAGGGGGCGACGGTTTACACTGGAGCTTTCTTT. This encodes CASSLEQGATVYTGAFF.